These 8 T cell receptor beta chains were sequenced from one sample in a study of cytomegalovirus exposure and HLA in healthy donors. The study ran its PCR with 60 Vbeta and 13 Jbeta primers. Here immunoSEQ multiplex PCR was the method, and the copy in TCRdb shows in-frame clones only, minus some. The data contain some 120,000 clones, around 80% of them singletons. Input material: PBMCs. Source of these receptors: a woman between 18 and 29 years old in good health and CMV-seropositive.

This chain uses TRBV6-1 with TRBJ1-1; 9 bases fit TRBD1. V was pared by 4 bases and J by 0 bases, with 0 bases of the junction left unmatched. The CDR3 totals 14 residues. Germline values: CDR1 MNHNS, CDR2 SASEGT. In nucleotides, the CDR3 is TGTGCCAGCAGTGGGACAGGGGTGAACACTGAAGCTTTCTTT. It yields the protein CASSGTGVNTEAFF.

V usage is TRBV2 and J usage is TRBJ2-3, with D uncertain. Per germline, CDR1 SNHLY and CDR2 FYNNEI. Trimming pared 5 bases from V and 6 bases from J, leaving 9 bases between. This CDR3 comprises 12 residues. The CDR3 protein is CASSPLRDTQYF. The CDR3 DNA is TGTGCCAGCAGTCCTTTGAGGGATACGCAGTATTTT.

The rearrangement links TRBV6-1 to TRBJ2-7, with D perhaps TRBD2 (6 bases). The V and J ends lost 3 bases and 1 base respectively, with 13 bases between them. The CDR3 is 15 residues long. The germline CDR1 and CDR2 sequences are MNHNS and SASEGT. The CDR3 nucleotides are TGTGCCAGCAGTGACCGCGGGACCACTTCCTACGAGCAGTACTTC. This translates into CASSDRGTTSYEQYF.

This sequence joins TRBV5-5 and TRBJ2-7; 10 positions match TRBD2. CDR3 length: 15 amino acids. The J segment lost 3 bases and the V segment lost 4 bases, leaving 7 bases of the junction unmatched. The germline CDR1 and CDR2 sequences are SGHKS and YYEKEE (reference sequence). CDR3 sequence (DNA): TGTGCCAGCAGCGGGCCGGGACTAGCGAACTACGAGCAGTACTTC. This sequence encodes CASSGPGLANYEQYF.

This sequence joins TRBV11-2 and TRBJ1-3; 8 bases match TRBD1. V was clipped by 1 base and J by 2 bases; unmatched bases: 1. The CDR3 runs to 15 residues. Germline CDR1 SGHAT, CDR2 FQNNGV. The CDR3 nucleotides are TGTGCCAGCAGCTTAGGGACAGGGACTGGAAACACCATATATTTT. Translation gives CASSLGTGTGNTIYF.

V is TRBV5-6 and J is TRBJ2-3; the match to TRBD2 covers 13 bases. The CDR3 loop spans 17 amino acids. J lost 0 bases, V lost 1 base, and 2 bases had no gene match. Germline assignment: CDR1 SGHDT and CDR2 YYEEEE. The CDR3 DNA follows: TGTGCCAGCAGCTTGAGGACTAGCGGGAGAAGCACAGATACGCAGTATTTT. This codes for CASSLRTSGRSTDTQYF. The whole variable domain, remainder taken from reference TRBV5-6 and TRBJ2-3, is DAGVTQSPTHLIKTRGQQVTLRCSPKSGHDTVSWYQQALGQGPQFIFQYYEEEERQRGNFPDRFSGHQFPNYSSELNVNALLLGDSALYLCASSLRTSGRSTDTQYFGPGTRLTVL.

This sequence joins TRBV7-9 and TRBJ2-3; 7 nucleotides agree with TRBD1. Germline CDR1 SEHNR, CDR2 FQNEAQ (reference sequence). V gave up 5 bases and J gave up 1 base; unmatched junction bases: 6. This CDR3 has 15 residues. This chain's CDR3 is CASSQTGSRTDTQYF. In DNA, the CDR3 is TGTGCCAGCAGCCAGACAGGGAGTCGCACAGATACGCAGTATTTT.

The CDR3 nucleotides read TGCAGCGATGTCCGGGACACCAATGAGCAGTTCTTC. Encoded protein: CSDVRDTNEQFF. The chain links TRBV29-1 to TRBJ2-1; D may be TRBD1 (6 bases). This CDR3 spans 12 amino acids. Germline V gene data show CDR1 as SQVTM and CDR2 as ANQGSEA. V was cut by 7 bases and J by 6 bases, with 13 bases left in between.